The clone carrying this TCR beta chain was detected only a few times. Primers used in a second PCR of about 6 to 12 cycles were a sample-barcoded 5' primer and a J-beta primer mix. TCRdb reprocessed the 5' RACE reads via MiXCR and lists one record per CDR3 protein. The sample records 1.6 million or so distinct CDR3 sequences, about 31% being singletons. The sample belongs to a study of blood T cells in healthy people across ages. CDR3 size: 15 residues. Per the germline V gene, CDR1 is MDHEN and CDR2 is SYDVKM. V dropped 3 bases and J dropped 0 bases, with 6 bases sitting between them. The sample consisted of blood. This chain links TRBV28 with TRBJ2-6; no clear D. The sequence was obtained from a young woman in good health. The CDR3 region is CASSFMGSGANVLTF. Here the CDR3 DNA reads TGTGCCAGCAGTTTCATGGGCTCTGGGGCCAACGTCCTGACTTTC.